This entry is about one TCR beta chain. The antigen is unknown. The data originate from a study of cytomegalovirus exposure and HLA in healthy donors. About the research overall: The same platform was used for the 120 validation repertoires and the roughly 600 first-cohort repertoires, a later analysis reported. The study's findings and limits: Cytomegalovirus association was listed for about 150 TCR beta chains.

Only in-frame clones appear in the TCRdb table, and some are missing; sequencing was by immunoSEQ multiplex PCR. The table lists 150,000 to 200,000 clones, over 85% of them singletons. V was clipped by 1 base and J by 7 bases; unmatched bases: 6. Germline values: CDR1 SGHRS, CDR2 YFSETQ. The CDR3 sequence is 15 residues long. The clonotype comes from a man in his late teens or twenties in good health and CMV-seropositive. This chain connects TRBV5-1 to TRBJ1-2; TRBD1 aligns across 11 bases. Sample: PBMCs. As DNA, the CDR3 is TGCGCCAGCAGCTTGATTGGACAGGGGGCGCGTGGCTACACCTTC. This translates into CASSLIGQGARGYTF.